These 9 T cell receptor beta chains originate from one sample sequenced in a study of blood T cell repertoires in COVID-19. Sequencing used immunoSEQ multiplex PCR; TCRdb keeps in-frame clones, though not all of them. Altogether roughly 250,000 clones are present, approximately 88% being singletons, with the ten largest covering 0.95% to 1.5%. The sequenced material came from PBMCs or T cells enriched from blood (not recorded which). These receptors were collected from a woman in her 40s with acute COVID-19.

V is TRBV3-1 (or the pseudogene TRBV3-2) and J is TRBJ2-3; TRBD2 is a possible D gene (5 bases). The CDR3 is 16 residues long. Trimming removed 1 base from V and 6 bases from J, with 17 bases in between. Germline V gene lookup returns CDR1 LGHDT and CDR2 YNNKEL (reference sequence). The CDR3 region has the DNA TGTGCCAGCAGCCAAGGTGCTCAGCGGCAAATGGATACGCAGTATTTT. Translating gives CASSQGAQRQMDTQYF.

The chain couples TRBV6-5 to TRBJ1-1; D is unresolved. The CDR3 is 14 residues long. Germline V CDR1 and CDR2: MNHEY, SVGAGI. The ends were cut back, 8 bases at V and 1 base at J, with 14 bases in the middle. CDR3 DNA sequence: TGTGCCAGCTTTCGTTCCGGTAAGAACACTGAAGCTTTCTTT. Protein product: CASFRSGKNTEAFF.

The chain links TRBV5-1 to TRBJ1-3, with D maybe TRBD1 (5 bases). Germline V gene sequence: CDR1 SGHRS, CDR2 YFSETQ. The CDR3 is made up of 14 amino acids. Trimming cost V 5 bases and J 1 base, with 10 bases left between them. CDR3 loop: CASSAGTSGNTIYF. The CDR3 bases are TGCGCCAGCAGTGCAGGGACTTCTGGAAACACCATATATTTT.

The chain employs TRBV19 and TRBJ2-7; TRBD1 aligns across 11 bases. Losses at the gene ends were 2 bases for V and 4 bases for J; bases not matched to a gene: 4. The CDR3 runs to 15 residues. Germline V gene data show CDR1 as LNHDA and CDR2 as SQIVND (reference sequence). As DNA, the CDR3 is TGTGCCAGTAGTATAAGGGACAGGGGGTCTTACGAGCAGTACTTC. This sequence encodes CASSIRDRGSYEQYF.

This clone has a handful of counts. The chain is built from TRBV18 and TRBJ1-3; 10 bases map to TRBD1. Germline loops: CDR1 KGHSH, CDR2 LQKENI. The CDR3 totals 16 residues. With V trimmed by 3 bases and J by 3 bases, 5 bases remained unmatched. The chain's CDR3 is CASSPGTGAVGNTIYF. The CDR3 DNA reads TGTGCCAGCTCACCTGGGACAGGGGCGGTTGGAAACACCATATATTTT.

The chain recombines TRBV4-3 with TRBJ2-7, with TRBD1 matching over 11 bases. This CDR3 has 16 residues. The germline V gene has CDR1 LGHNA and CDR2 YSLEER. V was pared by 6 bases and J by 5 bases, with 12 bases of the junction left unmatched. The CDR3 DNA reads as TGCGCCAGCAGGGATAACGGACAGGGGGCCGCAAACGAGCAGTACGTC. Encoded protein: CASRDNGQGAANEQYV.

The chain is built from TRBV9 and TRBJ2-2; 9 bases map to TRBD1. V lost 4 bases and J lost 6; bases outside the gene matches: 10. The germline V gene has CDR1 SGDLS and CDR2 YYNGEE. The CDR3 consists of 16 residues. CDR3 amino acids: CASSKNRGRDSGELFF. The CDR3 DNA follows: TGTGCCAGCAGCAAGAACAGGGGGCGCGACTCCGGGGAGCTGTTTTTT.

This sequence joins TRBV9 and TRBJ1-2, with 8 bases aligning to TRBD1. Unmatched junction bases numbered 3, after V lost 3 bases and J lost 8 bases. The CDR3 consists of 12 residues. Germline V gene data show CDR1 as SGDLS and CDR2 as YYNGEE. The CDR3 loop is CASSARGRGYTF. CDR3 in DNA: TGTGCCAGCAGCGCCAGGGGGCGCGGCTACACCTTC.

The chain has TRBV4-1 and TRBJ1-1; 7 bases are shared with TRBD1. Per the germline V gene, CDR1 is MGHRA and CDR2 is YSYEKL. The CDR3 is 14 amino acids. J was trimmed by 12 bases and V by 1 base; bases with no gene match: 11. In nucleotides, the CDR3 is TGCGCCAGCAGCCAAGGAGACAGGGTCCCGGTCCCTTTCTTT. As protein: CASSQGDRVPVPFF.